This T cell receptor beta chain comes out of a study of T cells in Graves' hyperthyroidism and ophthalmopathy. Exclusion criteria comprised uncontrolled infection, other autoimmune disease, pregnancy or lactation. V shed 1 base and J shed 8 bases, with 11 bases lying between them. The CDR3 sequence is 13 residues long. In germline, CDR1 is MGHRA, CDR2 YSYEKL. RNA transcripts gave rise to amplified TCR beta CDR3 regions. HTBI primers drove first-round RT-PCR of the TCR CDR3. TCRdb reanalysed the multiplex PCR reads using MiXCR and keeps one entry per CDR3 protein. The profile shows about 570,000 distinct CDR3 sequences, 40% to 55% of them singletons. Whole-study results and caveats: Progression to ophthalmopathy was predicted a median of about 6.6 months early. Blood also held most thyroid clonotypes expanded beyond 0.001.

Many counts were recorded for this clonotype. Antigen specificity is unknown. The gene calls are TRBV4-1 and TRBJ1-1; D is unclear. The sequencing sample was made of peripheral blood or thyroid tissue (not recorded which). The TCR sequence derives from an adult woman with Graves' disease, either hyperthyroidism or ophthalmopathy (not recorded which). CDR3 DNA: TGCGCCAGCAGCCAAGGGGGTAGGCCGGAAGCTTTCTTT. It is translated as CASSQGGRPEAFF.